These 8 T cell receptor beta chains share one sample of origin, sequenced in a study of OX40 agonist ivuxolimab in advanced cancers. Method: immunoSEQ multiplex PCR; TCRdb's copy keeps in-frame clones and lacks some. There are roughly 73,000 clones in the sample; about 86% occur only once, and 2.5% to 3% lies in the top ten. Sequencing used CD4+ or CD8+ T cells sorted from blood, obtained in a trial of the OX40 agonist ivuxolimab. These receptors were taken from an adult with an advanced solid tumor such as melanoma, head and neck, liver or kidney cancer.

CDR3 region: CSVVGQGLDTQYF. The DNA for the CDR3 is TGCAGCGTTGTAGGACAGGGGTTAGATACGCAGTATTTT. This chain connects TRBV29-1 to TRBJ2-3, with 9 nucleotides matching TRBD1. CDR3 length equals 13 residues. Germline CDR1 reads SQVTM; CDR2 reads ANQGSEA. V trimming: 4 bases; J trimming: 5 bases; junction bases outside the gene matches: 4.

The CDR3 DNA reads as TGTGCCAGCAGCTTAGACAGGGCGGGGGGCTACACCTTC. Its protein is CASSLDRAGGYTF. V and J are TRBV5-4 and TRBJ1-2, with 7 bases matching TRBD1. This CDR3 is 13 amino acids long. Unmatched junction bases numbered 6, after V lost 2 bases and J lost 8 bases. CDR1 and CDR2 from the germline V gene are SGHNT and YYREEE (reference sequence).

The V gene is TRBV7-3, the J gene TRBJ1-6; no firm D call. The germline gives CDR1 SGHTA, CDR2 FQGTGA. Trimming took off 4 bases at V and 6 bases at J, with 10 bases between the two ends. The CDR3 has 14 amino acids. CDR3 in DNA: TGTGCCAGCAGCTCGGGTTACGGTAATTCACCCCTCCACTTT. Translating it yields CASSSGYGNSPLHF.

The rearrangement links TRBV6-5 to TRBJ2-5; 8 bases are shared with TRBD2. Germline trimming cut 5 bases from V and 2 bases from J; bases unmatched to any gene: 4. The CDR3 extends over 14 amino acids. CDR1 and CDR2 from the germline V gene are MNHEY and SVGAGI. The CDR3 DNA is TGTGCCAGCAGTCCCAGCGGGAGTCAAGAGACCCAGTACTTC. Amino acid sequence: CASSPSGSQETQYF.

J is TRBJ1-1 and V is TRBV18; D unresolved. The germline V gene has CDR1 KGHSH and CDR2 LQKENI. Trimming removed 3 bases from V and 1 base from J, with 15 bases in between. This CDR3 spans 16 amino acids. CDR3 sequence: CASSPMSTGANTEAFF. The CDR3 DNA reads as TGTGCCAGCTCACCGATGAGTACGGGCGCGAACACTGAAGCTTTCTTT.

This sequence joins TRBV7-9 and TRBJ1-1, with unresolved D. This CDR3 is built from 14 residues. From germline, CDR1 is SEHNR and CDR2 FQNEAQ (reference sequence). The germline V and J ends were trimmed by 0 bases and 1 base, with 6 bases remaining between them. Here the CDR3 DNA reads TGTGCCAGCAGCTTAGCCGCAGGGAACACTGAAGCTTTCTTT. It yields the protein CASSLAAGNTEAFF.

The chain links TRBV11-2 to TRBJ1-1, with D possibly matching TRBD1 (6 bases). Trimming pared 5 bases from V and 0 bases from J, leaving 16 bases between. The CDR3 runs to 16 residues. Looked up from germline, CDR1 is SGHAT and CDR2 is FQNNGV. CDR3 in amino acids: CASSLEWGQMNTEAFF. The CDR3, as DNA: TGTGCCAGCAGCCTGGAATGGGGGCAGATGAACACTGAAGCTTTCTTT.

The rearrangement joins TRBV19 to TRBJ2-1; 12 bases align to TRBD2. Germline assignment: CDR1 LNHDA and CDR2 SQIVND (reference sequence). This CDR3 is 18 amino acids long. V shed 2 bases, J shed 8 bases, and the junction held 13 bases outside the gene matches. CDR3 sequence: CASSIRGLLAGGLDEQFF. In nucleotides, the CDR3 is TGTGCCAGTAGTATAAGGGGACTACTAGCGGGAGGATTGGATGAGCAGTTCTTC.